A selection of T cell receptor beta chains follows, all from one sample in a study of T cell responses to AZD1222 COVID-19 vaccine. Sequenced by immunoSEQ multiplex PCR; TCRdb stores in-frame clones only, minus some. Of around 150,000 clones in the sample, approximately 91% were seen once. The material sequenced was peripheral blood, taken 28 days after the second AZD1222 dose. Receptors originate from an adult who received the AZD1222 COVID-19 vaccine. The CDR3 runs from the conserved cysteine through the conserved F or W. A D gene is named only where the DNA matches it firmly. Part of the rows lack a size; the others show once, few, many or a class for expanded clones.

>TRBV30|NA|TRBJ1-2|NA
TGTGCCTGGAGCGCCCCCGGGGGGAGCTATGGCTACACCTTC
CAWSAPGGSYGYTF
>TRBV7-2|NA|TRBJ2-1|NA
TGTGCCAGCAGCTTAGCACTGGGCCGATACAATGAGCAGTTCTTC
CASSLALGRYNEQFF
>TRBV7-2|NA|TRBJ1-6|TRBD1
TGTGCCAGCCTCGAGGGGGCAGGGACCTATAATTCACCCCTCCACTTT
CASLEGAGTYNSPLHF
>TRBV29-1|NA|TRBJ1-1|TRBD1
TGCAGCGTTAACCCTGGGACAGGGGGAATGGCTTTCTTT
CSVNPGTGGMAFF
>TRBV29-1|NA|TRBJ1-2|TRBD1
TGCAGCGCAGCACAGGGGGCAAACTATGGGGGCTACACCTTC
CSAAQGANYGGYTF
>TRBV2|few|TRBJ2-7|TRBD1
TGTGCCAGCAGTCCTGGGACAGGGAACTACGAGCAGTACTTC
CASSPGTGNYEQYF
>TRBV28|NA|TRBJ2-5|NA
TGTGCCAGCAGGACGGGTGGAGAGACCCAGTACTTC
CASRTGGETQYF
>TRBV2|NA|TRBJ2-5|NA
TGTGCCAGCAGCTCCAGTGGGGAGACCCAGTACTTC
CASSSSGETQYF
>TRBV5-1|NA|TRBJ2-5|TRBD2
TGCGCCAGCGCAACCGGGACTAGCGGGAGCTTGCAGGAGACCCAGTACTTC
CASATGTSGSLQETQYF
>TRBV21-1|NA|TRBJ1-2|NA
TGTGCCAGCAGCAAAGTTAAGGGACAGGGTTGGTATGGCTACACCTTC
CASSKVKGQGWYGYTF
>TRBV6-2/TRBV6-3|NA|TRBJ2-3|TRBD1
TGTGCCAGCAGTTCACCGGGACAGGACACAAGGACGCAGTATTTT
CASSSPGQDTRTQYF
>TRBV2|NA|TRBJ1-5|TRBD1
TGTGCCAGCAGTGAGGGACAGGGCAATCAGCCCCAGCATTTT
CASSEGQGNQPQHF
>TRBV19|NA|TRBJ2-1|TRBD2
TGTGCCAGTAGTCCCAGCGGGAGCTCCCAGAATGAGCAGTTCTTC
CASSPSGSSQNEQFF
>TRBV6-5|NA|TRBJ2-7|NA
TGTGCCAGCAGTCTCACAGGGATCGGGAATTACGAGCAGTACTTC
CASSLTGIGNYEQYF
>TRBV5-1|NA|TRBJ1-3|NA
TGCGCCAGCAGCTCCGGGGGGTCTGGAAACACCATATATTTT
CASSSGGSGNTIYF
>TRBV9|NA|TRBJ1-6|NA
TGTGCCAGCAGCGTAGATTCGCAGGGAGGTTCACCCCTCCACTTT
CASSVDSQGGSPLHF
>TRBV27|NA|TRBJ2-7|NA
TGTGCCAGCAGCTGGAGGGACGGCACCTACGAGCAGTACTTC
CASSWRDGTYEQYF
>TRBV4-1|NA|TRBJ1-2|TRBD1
TGCGCCAGCAGCCAGGAACAGGGGAGGAATGGCTACACCTTC
CASSQEQGRNGYTF
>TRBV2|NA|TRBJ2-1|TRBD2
TGTGCCAGCAGTTGGACTAGTCCATACAATGAGCAGTTCTTC
CASSWTSPYNEQFF
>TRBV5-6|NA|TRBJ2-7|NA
TGTGCCAGCAGCTCGGGACCGTACTCCTACGAGCAGTACTTC
CASSSGPYSYEQYF
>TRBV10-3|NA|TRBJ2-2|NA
TGTGCCATCAGCGGATTCCCGGGACTCGACACCGGGGAGCTGTTTTTT
CAISGFPGLDTGELFF
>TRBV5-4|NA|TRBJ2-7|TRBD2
TGTGCCAGCAGCCCGACTAGCGGGAGCCTTTACGAGCAGTACTTC
CASSPTSGSLYEQYF
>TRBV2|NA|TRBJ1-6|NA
TGTGCCAGCAGTGGTCAGGGAGTAAATTCACCCCTCCACTTT
CASSGQGVNSPLHF
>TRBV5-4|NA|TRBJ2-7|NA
TGTGCCAGCAGCTTGACAGGAACCGAGCAGTACTTC
CASSLTGTEQYF
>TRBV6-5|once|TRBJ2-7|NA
TGTGCCAGCAGCGGGGACGAGACCTACGAGCAGTACTTC
CASSGDETYEQYF
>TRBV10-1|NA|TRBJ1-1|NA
TGCGCCAGCAGTGACGGGGATGAAGCTTTCTTT
CASSDGDEAFF
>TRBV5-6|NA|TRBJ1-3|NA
TGTGCCAGCAGCCAAGGGGCGAACGAACACACCATATATTTT
CASSQGANEHTIYF
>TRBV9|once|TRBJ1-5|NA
TGTGCCAGCAGCGGAGGAACAGGGTATCAGCCCCAGCATTTT
CASSGGTGYQPQHF
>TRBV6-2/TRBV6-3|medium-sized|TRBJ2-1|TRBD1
TGTGCCAGCAGTTATACTACAGGGGGCGACTACAATGAGCAGTTCTTC
CASSYTTGGDYNEQFF
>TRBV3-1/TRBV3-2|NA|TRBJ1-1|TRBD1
TGTGCCAGCAGCCAACAGGGGGTAAACACTGAAGCTTTCTTT
CASSQQGVNTEAFF
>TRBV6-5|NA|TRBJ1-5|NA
TGTGCCAGCACCTTCCGGGGGGGGCAGCTATTGCCCCAGCATTTT
CASTFRGGQLLPQHF
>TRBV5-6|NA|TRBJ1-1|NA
TGTGCCAGCAGCTTGAACGCTGAAGCTTTCTTT
CASSLNAEAFF
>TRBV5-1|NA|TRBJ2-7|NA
TGCGCCAGCAGCCGAGGGGACCAGAGCTCCTACGAGCAGTACTTC
CASSRGDQSSYEQYF
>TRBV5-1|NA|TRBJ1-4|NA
TGCGCCAGCAGCCCGCGCGGGCGGGGGGCAACTAATGAAAAACTGTTTTTT
CASSPRGRGATNEKLFF
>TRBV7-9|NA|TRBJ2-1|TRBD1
TGTGCCAGCAGCTTAAGGGGACAGGGGGCCTCCGATGAGCAGTTCTTC
CASSLRGQGASDEQFF
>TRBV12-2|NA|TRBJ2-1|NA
TGTGCAAGTCGCTTAGGACCCCTCATACCCTACAATGAGCAGTTCTTC
CASRLGPLIPYNEQFF
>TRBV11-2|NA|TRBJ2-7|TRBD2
TGTGCCAGCAGCTTATTTGCGGGAGGATCGTTGGCCTACGAGCAGTACTTC
CASSLFAGGSLAYEQYF
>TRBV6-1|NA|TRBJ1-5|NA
TGTGCCAGCAGTGAAGATCGACACCAAAGCAATCAGCCCCAGCATTTT
CASSEDRHQSNQPQHF
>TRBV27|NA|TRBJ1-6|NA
TGTGCCAGCAGTTCTCAGGGGAATTCAGCTAATTCACCCCTCCACTTT
CASSSQGNSANSPLHF
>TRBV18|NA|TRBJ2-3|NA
TGTGCCAGCTCACCAGACGATACGCAGTATTTT
CASSPDDTQYF
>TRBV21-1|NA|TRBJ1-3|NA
TGTGCCAGCAGCAAAGAGGGCTACTCTGGAAACACCATATATTTT
CASSKEGYSGNTIYF
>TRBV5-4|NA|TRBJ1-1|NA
TGTGCCAGCAGCTTGGTCCAGGGAGAGAACACTGAAGCTTTCTTT
CASSLVQGENTEAFF
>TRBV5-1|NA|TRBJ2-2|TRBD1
TGCGCCAGCAGCGCCGCCGGGACAGCAACCGGGGAGCTGTTTTTT
CASSAAGTATGELFF
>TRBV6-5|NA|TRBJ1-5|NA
TGTGCCAGCAGCCTCGGCACGCGCAATCAGCCCCAGCATTTT
CASSLGTRNQPQHF
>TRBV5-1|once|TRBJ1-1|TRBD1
TGCGCCAGCAGCGGATGGGACAGGGGCACTGAAGCTTTCTTT
CASSGWDRGTEAFF
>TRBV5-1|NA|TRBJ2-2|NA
TGCGCCAGCAGCCGCGGACAGATGAAGGCCGGGGAGCTGTTTTTT
CASSRGQMKAGELFF
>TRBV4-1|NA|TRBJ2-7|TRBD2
TGCGCCAGCAGCCAAGCCCGGGGCGCGGGGGGCCTCTACGAGCAGTACTTC
CASSQARGAGGLYEQYF
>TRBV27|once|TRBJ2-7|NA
TGTGCCAGCAGCCCCGGACCCTACTGGGGCGAGCAGTACTTC
CASSPGPYWGEQYF
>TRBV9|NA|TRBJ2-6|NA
TGTGCCAGCAGCGTAGGACTTCTGGGGGCCAACGTCCTGACTTTC
CASSVGLLGANVLTF
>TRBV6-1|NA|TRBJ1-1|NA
TGTGCCAGCAGTGACCCCGGGACAACGAACACTGAAGCTTTCTTT
CASSDPGTTNTEAFF
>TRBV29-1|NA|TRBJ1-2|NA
TGCAGCGTTGACAGGGGCCCCTATGGCTACACCTTC
CSVDRGPYGYTF
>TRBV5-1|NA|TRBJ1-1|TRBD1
TGCGCCAGCGGGGAGGGGGCGAACACTGAAGCTTTCTTT
CASGEGANTEAFF